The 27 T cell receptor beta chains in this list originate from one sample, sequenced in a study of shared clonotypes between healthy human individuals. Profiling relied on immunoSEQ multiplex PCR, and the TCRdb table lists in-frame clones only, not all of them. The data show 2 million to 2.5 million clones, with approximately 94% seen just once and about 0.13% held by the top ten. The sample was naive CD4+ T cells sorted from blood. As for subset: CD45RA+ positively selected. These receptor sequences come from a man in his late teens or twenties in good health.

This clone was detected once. Written as DNA, the CDR3 is TGTGCCAGCAGTTACTCGGGGGGGATGGCTGGAAACACCATATATTTT. Residues: CASSYSGGMAGNTIYF. This chain links TRBV6-5 with TRBJ1-3, with TRBD1 as a possible D gene (5 bases). The V and J ends lost 0 bases and 2 bases respectively, with 11 bases between them. CDR1 MNHEY and CDR2 SVGAGI come from the germline V gene. This CDR3 spans 16 amino acids.

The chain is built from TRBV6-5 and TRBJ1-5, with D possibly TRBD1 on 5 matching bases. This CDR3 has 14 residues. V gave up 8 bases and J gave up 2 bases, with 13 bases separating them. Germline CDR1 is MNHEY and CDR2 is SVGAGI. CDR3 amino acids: CASSGSGGNQPQHF. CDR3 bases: TGTGCCAGCTCAGGTTCGGGGGGCAATCAGCCCCAGCATTTT.

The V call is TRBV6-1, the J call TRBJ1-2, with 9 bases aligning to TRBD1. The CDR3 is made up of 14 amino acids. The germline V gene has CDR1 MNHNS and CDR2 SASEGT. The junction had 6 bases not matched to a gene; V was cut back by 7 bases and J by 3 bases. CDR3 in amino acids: CASNGDREYYGYTF. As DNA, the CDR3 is TGTGCCAGCAATGGGGACAGGGAATACTATGGCTACACCTTC.

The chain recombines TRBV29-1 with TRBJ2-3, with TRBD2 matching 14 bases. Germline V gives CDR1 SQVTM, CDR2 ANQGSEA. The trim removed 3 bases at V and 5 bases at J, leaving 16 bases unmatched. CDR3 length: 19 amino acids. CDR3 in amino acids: CSVDIFWTSGRPGGDTQYF. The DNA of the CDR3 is TGCAGCGTTGATATTTTTTGGACTAGCGGGAGGCCTGGGGGAGATACGCAGTATTTT.

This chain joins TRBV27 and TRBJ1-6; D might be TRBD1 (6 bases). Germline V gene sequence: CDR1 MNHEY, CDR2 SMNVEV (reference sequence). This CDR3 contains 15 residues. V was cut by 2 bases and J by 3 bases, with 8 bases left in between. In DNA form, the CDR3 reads TGTGCCAGCAGTTTAGGACAGCACTATAATTCACCCCTCCACTTT. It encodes CASSLGQHYNSPLHF.

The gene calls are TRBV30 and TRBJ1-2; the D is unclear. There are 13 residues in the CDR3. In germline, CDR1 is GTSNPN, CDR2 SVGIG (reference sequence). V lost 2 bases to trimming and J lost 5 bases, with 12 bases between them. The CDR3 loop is CAWSLGSPYGYTF. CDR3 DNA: TGTGCCTGGAGTCTCGGATCCCCATATGGCTACACCTTC. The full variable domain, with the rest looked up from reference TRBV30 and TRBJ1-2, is SQTIHQWPATLVQPVGSPLSLECTVEGTSNPNLYWYRQAAGRGLQLLFYSVGIGQISSEVPQNLSASRPQDRQFILSSKKLLLSDSGFYLCAWSLGSPYGYTFGSGTRLTVV.

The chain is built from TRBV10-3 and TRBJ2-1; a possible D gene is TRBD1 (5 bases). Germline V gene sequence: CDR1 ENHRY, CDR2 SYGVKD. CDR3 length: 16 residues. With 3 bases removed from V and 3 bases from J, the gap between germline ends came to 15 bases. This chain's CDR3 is CAISDPQGPNYNEQFF. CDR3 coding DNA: TGTGCCATCAGTGATCCCCAGGGCCCAAACTACAATGAGCAGTTCTTC.

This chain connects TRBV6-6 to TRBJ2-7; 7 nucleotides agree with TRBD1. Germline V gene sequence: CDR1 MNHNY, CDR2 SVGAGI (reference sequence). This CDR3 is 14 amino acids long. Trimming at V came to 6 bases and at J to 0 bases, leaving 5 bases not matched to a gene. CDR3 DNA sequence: TGTGCCAGCAGCGGACGGGACAGCTCCTACGAGCAGTACTTC. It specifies CASSGRDSSYEQYF.

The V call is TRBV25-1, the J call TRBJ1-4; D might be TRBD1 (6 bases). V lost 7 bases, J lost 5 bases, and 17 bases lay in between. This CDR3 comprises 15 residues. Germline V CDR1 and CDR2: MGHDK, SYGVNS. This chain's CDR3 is CASTPNRAKNEKLFF. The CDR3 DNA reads TGTGCCAGCACCCCGAACAGGGCAAAAAATGAAAAACTGTTTTTT. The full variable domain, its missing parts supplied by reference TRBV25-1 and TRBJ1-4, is EADIYQTPRYLVIGTGKKITLECSQTMGHDKMYWYQQDPGMELHLIHYSYGVNSTEKGDLSSESTVSRIRTEHFPLTLESARPSHTSQYLCASTPNRAKNEKLFFGSGTQLSVL.

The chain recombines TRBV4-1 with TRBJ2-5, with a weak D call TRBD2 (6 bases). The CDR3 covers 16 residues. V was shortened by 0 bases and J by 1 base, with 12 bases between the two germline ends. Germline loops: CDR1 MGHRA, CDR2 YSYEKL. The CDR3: CASSQDFEGGQETQYF. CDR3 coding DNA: TGCGCCAGCAGCCAAGATTTCGAGGGAGGCCAAGAGACCCAGTACTTC.

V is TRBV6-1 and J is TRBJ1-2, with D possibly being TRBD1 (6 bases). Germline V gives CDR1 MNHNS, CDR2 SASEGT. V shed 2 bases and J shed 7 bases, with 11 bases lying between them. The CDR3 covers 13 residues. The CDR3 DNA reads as TGTGCCAGCAGTGAAACAGGGTACGGTGGCTACACCTTC. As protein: CASSETGYGGYTF.

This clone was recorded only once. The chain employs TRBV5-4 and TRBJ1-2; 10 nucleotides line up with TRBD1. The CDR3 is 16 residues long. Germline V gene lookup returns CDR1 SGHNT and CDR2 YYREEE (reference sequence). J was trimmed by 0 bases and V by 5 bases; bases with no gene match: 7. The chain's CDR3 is CASSPIGQGANYGYTF. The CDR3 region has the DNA TGTGCCAGCAGTCCTATTGGACAGGGGGCTAACTATGGCTACACCTTC.

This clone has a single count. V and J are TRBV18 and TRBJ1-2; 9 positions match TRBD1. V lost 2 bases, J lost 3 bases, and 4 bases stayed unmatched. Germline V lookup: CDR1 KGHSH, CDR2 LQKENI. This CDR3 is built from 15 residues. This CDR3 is CASSPGTGLDYGYTF. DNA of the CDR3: TGTGCCAGCTCACCAGGGACAGGGCTAGACTATGGCTACACCTTC. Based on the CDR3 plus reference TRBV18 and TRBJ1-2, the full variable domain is NAGVMQNPRHLVRRRGQEARLRCSPMKGHSHVYWYRQLPEEGLKFMVYLQKENIIDESGMPKERFSAEFPKEGPSILRIQQVVRGDSAAYFCASSPGTGLDYGYTFGSGTRLTVV.

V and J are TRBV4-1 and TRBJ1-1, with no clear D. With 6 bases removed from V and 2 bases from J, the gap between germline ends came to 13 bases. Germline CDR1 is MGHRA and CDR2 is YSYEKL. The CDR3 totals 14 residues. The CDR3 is CASSLYVLNTEAFF. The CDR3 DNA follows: TGCGCCAGCAGTCTATACGTCCTTAACACTGAAGCTTTCTTT.

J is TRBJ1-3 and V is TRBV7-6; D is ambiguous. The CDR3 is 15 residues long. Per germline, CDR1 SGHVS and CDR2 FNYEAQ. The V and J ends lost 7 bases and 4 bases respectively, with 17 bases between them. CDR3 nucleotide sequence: TGTGCCAGCACCCCTCAGATGACGCACGGAAACACCATATATTTT. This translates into CASTPQMTHGNTIYF.

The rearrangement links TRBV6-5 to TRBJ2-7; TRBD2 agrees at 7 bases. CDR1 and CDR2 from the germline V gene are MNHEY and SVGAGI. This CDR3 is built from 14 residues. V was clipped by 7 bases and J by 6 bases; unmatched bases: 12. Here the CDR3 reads CASKPGGSTREQYF. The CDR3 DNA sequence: TGTGCCAGCAAACCCGGCGGGAGTACACGCGAGCAGTACTTC.

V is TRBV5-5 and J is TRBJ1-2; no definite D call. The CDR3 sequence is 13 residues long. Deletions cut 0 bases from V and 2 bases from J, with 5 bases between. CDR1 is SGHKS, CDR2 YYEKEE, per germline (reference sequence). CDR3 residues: CASSLARNYGYTF. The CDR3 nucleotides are TGTGCCAGCAGCTTGGCACGGAACTATGGCTACACCTTC.

The CDR3 loop is CSVGLAGGEQFF. CDR3 DNA sequence: TGCAGCGTGGGACTAGCAGGGGGTGAGCAGTTCTTC. The rearrangement uses TRBV29-1 and TRBJ2-1; 9 positions match TRBD2. This CDR3 contains 12 residues. Germline V lookup: CDR1 SQVTM, CDR2 ANQGSEA. V was clipped by 6 bases and J by 9 bases; unmatched bases: 6.

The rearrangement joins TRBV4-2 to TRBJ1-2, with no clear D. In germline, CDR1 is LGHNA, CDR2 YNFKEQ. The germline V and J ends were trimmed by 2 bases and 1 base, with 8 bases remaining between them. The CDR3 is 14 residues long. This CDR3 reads CASSQMGFNYGYTF. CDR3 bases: TGTGCCAGCAGCCAAATGGGATTTAACTATGGCTACACCTTC.

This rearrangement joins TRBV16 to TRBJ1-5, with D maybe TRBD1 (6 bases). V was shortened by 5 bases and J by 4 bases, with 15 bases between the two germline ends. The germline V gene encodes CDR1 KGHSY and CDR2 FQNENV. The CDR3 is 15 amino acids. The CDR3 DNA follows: TGTGCCAGCAGCGCACCGGGACACCCTAATCAGCCCCAGCATTTT. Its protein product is CASSAPGHPNQPQHF.

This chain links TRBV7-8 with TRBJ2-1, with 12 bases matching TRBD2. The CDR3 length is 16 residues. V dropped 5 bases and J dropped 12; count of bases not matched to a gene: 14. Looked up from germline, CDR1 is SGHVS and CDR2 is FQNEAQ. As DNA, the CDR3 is TGTGCCAGCAGCCCAGGCGCTAGCGGGAGGGAACCAGGGCAGTTCTTC. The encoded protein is CASSPGASGREPGQFF.

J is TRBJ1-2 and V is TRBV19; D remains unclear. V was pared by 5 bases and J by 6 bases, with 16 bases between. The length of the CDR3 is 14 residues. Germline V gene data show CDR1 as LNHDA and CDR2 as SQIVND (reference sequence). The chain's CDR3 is CASSVPGKWNGYTF. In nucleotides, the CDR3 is TGTGCCAGTAGTGTCCCCGGGAAATGGAATGGCTACACCTTC. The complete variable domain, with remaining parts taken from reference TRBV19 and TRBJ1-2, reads DGGITQSPKYLFRKEGQNVTLSCEQNLNHDAMYWYRQDPGQGLRLIYYSQIVNDFQKGDIAEGYSVSREKKESFPLTVTSAQKNPTAFYLCASSVPGKWNGYTFGSGTRLTVV.

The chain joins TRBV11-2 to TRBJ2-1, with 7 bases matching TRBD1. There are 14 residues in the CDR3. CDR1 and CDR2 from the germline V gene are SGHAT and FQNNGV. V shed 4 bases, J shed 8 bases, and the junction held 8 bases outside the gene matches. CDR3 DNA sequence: TGTGCCAGCAGCTCGAGACAGGGCGTCGATGAGCAGTTCTTC. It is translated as CASSSRQGVDEQFF.

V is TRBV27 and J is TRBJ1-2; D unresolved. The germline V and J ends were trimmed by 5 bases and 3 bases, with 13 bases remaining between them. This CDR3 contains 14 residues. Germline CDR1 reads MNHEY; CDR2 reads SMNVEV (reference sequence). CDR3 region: CASSPAPTYYGYTF. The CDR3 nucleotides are TGTGCCAGCAGTCCCGCCCCCACCTACTATGGCTACACCTTC.

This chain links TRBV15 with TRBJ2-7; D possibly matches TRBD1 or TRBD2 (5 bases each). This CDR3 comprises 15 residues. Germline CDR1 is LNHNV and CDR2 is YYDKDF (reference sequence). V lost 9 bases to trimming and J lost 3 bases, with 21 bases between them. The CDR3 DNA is TGTGCCACGGCAACGGGGCGGACAACTGTCTACGAGCAGTACTTC. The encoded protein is CATATGRTTVYEQYF.

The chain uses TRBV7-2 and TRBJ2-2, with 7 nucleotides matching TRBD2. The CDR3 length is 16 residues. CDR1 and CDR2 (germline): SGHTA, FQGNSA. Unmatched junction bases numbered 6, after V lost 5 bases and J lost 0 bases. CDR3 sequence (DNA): TGTGCCAGCAGCCGGACGGGAGGCACGAACACCGGGGAGCTGTTTTTT. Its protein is CASSRTGGTNTGELFF.

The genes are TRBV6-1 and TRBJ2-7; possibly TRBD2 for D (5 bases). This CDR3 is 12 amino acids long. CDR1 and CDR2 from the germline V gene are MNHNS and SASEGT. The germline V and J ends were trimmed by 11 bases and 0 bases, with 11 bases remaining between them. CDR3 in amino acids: CAGASGSYEQYF. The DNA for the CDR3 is TGTGCCGGAGCAAGCGGCTCCTACGAGCAGTACTTC.